Below are 10 T cell receptor beta chains sequenced from a single sample in a study of T cells in Graves' hyperthyroidism and ophthalmopathy. RNA transcripts gave rise to amplified TCR beta CDR3 regions. The primer set for the first-round RT-PCR of the TCR CDR3 was HTBI. MiXCR was run by TCRdb on the multiplex PCR reads, yielding one entry per CDR3 protein. Found here are some 690,000 distinct CDR3 sequences, approximately 15% of them singletons; the top ten hold 15% to 19%. Material: blood. The receptors shown here come from a man aged 50-60 years with Graves' hyperthyroidism.

This clonotype has at least ten counts. The chain joins TRBV6-1 to TRBJ1-6; D is possibly TRBD1 (6 bases). The ends were cut back, 6 bases at V and 10 bases at J, with 19 bases in the middle. Germline CDR1 is MNHNS and CDR2 is SASEGT. The CDR3 sequence is 15 residues long. CDR3 sequence (DNA): TGTGCCAGCAGCGATAAAGGGGGGAGGCGGTCACCCCTCCACTTT. Translation: CASSDKGGRRSPLHF.

This clonotype was seen at least ten times. The V call is TRBV2, the J call TRBJ2-2, with TRBD1 matching 7 bases. This CDR3 spans 15 amino acids. J gave up 5 bases and V 7 bases, and 10 bases lay outside the gene matches. The germline CDR1 and CDR2 sequences are SNHLY and FYNNEI. The CDR3 loop is CASTRQGRGTGELFF. The CDR3, as DNA: TGTGCCAGCACCCGACAGGGTAGAGGGACCGGGGAGCTGTTTTTT.

The rearrangement links TRBV28 to TRBJ2-7; D gene uncertain. This CDR3 has 15 amino acids. Germline V gene lookup returns CDR1 MDHEN and CDR2 SYDVKM. V was clipped by 6 bases and J by 0 bases, with 15 bases between them. For the CDR3, the DNA is TGTGCCAGCAGCAAGACATCTTTTAGCTCCTACGAGCAGTACTTC. This translates into CASSKTSFSSYEQYF.

The chain recombines TRBV27 with TRBJ2-1; 9 bases fit TRBD2. V dropped 0 bases and J dropped 9; count of bases not matched to a gene: 15. The CDR3 length is 18 residues. Germline V CDR1 and CDR2: MNHEY, SMNVEV (reference sequence). The DNA of the CDR3 is TGTGCCAGCAGTTTATCCAGGGCGGGAGGGCCGGCAGAGCTTGAGCAGTTCTTC. Translation gives CASSLSRAGGPAELEQFF.

The chain is built from TRBV20-1 and TRBJ2-1, with 7 positions matching TRBD2. The germline gives CDR1 DFQATT, CDR2 SNEGSKA (reference sequence). This CDR3 is 14 amino acids long. The junction had 9 bases not matched to a gene; V was cut back by 3 bases and J by 7 bases. DNA of the CDR3: TGCAGTGCTAGTCGGGAGGCGGTCTTGAATGAGCAGTTCTTC. Translating it yields CSASREAVLNEQFF.

This clonotype turned up a few times. This chain links TRBV6-1 with TRBJ2-7, with 8 bases fitting TRBD1. Germline CDR1 is MNHNS and CDR2 is SASEGT. V lost 6 bases to trimming and J lost 5 bases; unmatched junction nucleotides: 12. The CDR3 has 15 amino acids. The CDR3 nucleotides read TGTGCCAGCAGGGACCCGGACAGGGCCTTCGACGAGCAGTACTTC. It translates to CASRDPDRAFDEQYF.

Worth noting for this clonotype: It may be a read error: a sequence one base away is much more abundant. This chain connects TRBV5-1 to TRBJ1-5; the D is unclear. The CDR3 length is 14 residues. With 5 bases removed from V and 1 base from J, the gap between germline ends came to 10 bases. In germline, CDR1 is SGHRS, CDR2 YFSETQ. CDR3 coding DNA: TGCGCCAGCAGGAGCAGGATAAGCAATCAGCCCCAGCATTTT. It encodes CASRSRISNQPQHF.

This clonotype was seen more than once but under ten times. DNA for the CDR3: TGTGCCAGCGGGGCGTCGAGCTCTGGAAACACCATATATTTT. Its translation: CASGASSSGNTIYF. The rearrangement links TRBV28 to TRBJ1-3, with D maybe TRBD1 (5 bases). CDR3 length: 14 amino acids. Germline values: CDR1 MDHEN, CDR2 SYDVKM. Trimming left V 8 bases short and J 0 bases short, with 11 bases between.

This clonotype was observed at least ten times. This chain joins TRBV6-1 and TRBJ2-7, with D uncertain. This CDR3 contains 13 residues. Germline values: CDR1 MNHNS, CDR2 SASEGT. The V and J ends lost 4 bases and 4 bases respectively, with 11 bases between them. In nucleotides, the CDR3 is TGTGCCAGCAGTGGTCCTCACGGTTACGAGCAGTACTTC. It encodes CASSGPHGYEQYF.

This clonotype has at least ten counts. This chain connects TRBV7-2 to TRBJ2-3; possible D gene TRBD2, 6 bases. Trimming stripped 6 bases from V and 0 bases from J, with 7 bases between. This CDR3 is built from 13 residues. The germline CDR1 and CDR2 sequences are SGHTA and FQGNSA. Here the CDR3 DNA reads TGTGCCAGCAGGCGGGACAGCACAGATACGCAGTATTTT. Protein sequence: CASRRDSTDTQYF.